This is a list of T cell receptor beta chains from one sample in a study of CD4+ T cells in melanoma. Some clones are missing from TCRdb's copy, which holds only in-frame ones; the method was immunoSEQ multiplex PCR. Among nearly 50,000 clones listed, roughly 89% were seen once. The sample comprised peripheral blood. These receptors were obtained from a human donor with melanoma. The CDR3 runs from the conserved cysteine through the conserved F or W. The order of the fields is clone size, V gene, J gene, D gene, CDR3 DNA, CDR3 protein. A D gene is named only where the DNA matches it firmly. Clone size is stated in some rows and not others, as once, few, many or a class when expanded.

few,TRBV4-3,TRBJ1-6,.,TGCGCCAGCAGCCATGCCTATGTGGTTTGGCAGGGTGGGGAACCCCTCCACTTT,CASSHAYVVWQGGEPLHF
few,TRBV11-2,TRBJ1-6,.,TGTGCCAGCAGCTTCGAGGGAACACCCCTCCACTTT,CASSFEGTPLHF
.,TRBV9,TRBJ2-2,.,TGTGCCAGCAGAACTAGGTCCGGGGAGCTGTTTTTT,CASRTRSGELFF
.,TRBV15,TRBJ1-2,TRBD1,TGTGCCACCAGCCGGGGACAGGGGGCCATCACCTTC,CATSRGQGAITF
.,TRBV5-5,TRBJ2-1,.,TGTGCCAGCAGCTATTACGACAATGAGCAGTTCTTC,CASSYYDNEQFF
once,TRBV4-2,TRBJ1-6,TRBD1,TGTGCCAGCAGCCCCCGTACAGGGGATAGCTCCTATAATTCACCCCTCCACTTT,CASSPRTGDSSYNSPLHF
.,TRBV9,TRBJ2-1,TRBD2,TGTGCCAGCAGCGTAGAAGGAGAGCTAGCGGGGGCGGAGTTCTTC,CASSVEGELAGAEFF
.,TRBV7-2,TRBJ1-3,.,TGTGCCAGCAGCGGAGGGACGGTGGCTGGAAACACCATATATTTT,CASSGGTVAGNTIYF
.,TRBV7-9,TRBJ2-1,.,TGTGCCAGCAGCGACACCACAGGGATTTTCTACAATGAGCAGTTCTTC,CASSDTTGIFYNEQFF
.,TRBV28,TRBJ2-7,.,TGTGCCAGTTACAGCCGGGCCATCCGGGCCGAGCAGTACTTC,CASYSRAIRAEQYF
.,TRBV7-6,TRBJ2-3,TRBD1,TGTGCCAGCAGCTTCAAGGGGGCATCATCAGATACGCAGTATTTT,CASSFKGASSDTQYF
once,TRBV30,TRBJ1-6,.,TGTGCCCGTGGATTCGGGCGGAATTCACCCCTCCACTTT,CARGFGRNSPLHF
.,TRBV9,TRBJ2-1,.,TGTGCCAGCAGCCCCGGGGCCGGAGTGTTTGAGCAGTTCTTC,CASSPGAGVFEQFF
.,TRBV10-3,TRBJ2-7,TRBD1,TGTGCCATCAGAACAGGGGCTAACTACGAGCAGTACTTC,CAIRTGANYEQYF
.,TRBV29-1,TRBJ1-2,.,TGCAGCGTTGAAGAGTCGGGGGCGAGGTATGGCTACACCTTC,CSVEESGARYGYTF
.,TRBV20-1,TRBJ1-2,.,TGCAGTGCTAGAGACGGAAATGGCTACACCTTC,CSARDGNGYTF
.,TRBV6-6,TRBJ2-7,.,TGTGCCAGCAGTTCCGGGCTTGAGCAGTACTTC,CASSSGLEQYF
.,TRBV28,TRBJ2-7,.,TGTGCCAGCATACCGCAGGGTGCAGTGTACGAGCAGTACTTC,CASIPQGAVYEQYF
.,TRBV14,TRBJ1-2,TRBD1,TGTGCCAGCAGCGATAACAGGGGGCCCTCCGGCTACACCTTC,CASSDNRGPSGYTF
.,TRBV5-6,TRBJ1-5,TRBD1,TGTGCCAGCAGCTTAGGCAGGGGGAATCAGCCCCAGCATTTT,CASSLGRGNQPQHF
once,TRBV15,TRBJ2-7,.,TGTGCCACCAGCAGAGGAATAAAAGACCGCCTTTACGAGCAGTACTTC,CATSRGIKDRLYEQYF
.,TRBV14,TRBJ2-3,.,TGTGCCAGCAGCCAGTATCCAGGGATGGGCACAGATACGCAGTATTTT,CASSQYPGMGTDTQYF
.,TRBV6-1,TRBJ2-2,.,TGTGCCACGCGGGGACAGCTCATTTCCACCGGGGAGCTGTTTTTT,CATRGQLISTGELFF
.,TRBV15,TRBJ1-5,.,TGTGCCACCAGCAGAGAGAGGGGGGCGAATCAGCCCCAGCATTTT,CATSRERGANQPQHF
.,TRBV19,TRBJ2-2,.,TGTGCCAGTAGTATGGGCAGGGACACCGGGGAGCTGTTTTTT,CASSMGRDTGELFF
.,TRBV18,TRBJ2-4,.,TGTGCCAGCTCACCTCCGGGGATGGTGGCCAAAAACATTCAGTACTTC,CASSPPGMVAKNIQYF
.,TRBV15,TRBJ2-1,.,TGTGCCACCAGCAGAGGGGGATACAATGAGCAGTTCTTC,CATSRGGYNEQFF
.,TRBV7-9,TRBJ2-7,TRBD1,TGTGCCAGCAGCCAGGGGACAGCTTCCTACGAGCAGTACTTC,CASSQGTASYEQYF
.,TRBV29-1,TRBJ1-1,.,TGCAGCGTTGAAAGGCCGGACAGCTACACTGAAGCTTTCTTT,CSVERPDSYTEAFF
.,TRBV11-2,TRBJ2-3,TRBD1,TGTGCCAGCAGCTTGGGGGACAGGGGGGCTAGCACAGATACGCAGTATTTT,CASSLGDRGASTDTQYF
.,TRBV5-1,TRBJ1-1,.,TGCGCCAGCAGCCGGGGGACGGTGAGGTCTACTGAAGCTTTCTTT,CASSRGTVRSTEAFF